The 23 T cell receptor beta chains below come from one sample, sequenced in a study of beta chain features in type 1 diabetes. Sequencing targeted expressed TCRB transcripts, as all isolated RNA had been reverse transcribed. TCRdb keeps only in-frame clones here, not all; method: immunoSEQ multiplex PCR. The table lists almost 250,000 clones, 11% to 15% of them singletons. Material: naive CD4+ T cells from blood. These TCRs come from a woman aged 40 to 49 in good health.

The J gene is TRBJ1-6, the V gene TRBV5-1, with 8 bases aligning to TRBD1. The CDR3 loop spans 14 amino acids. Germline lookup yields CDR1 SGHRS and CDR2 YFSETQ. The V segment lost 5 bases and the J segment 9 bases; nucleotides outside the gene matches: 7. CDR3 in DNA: TGCGCCAGCAGTTCCGACAGGGGAGTTTCACCCCTCCACTTT. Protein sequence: CASSSDRGVSPLHF.

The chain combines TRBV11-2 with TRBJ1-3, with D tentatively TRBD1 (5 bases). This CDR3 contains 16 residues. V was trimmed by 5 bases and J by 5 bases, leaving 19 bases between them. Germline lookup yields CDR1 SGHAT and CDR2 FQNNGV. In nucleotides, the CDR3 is TGTGCCAGCAGCCCCGTCGGATGGGGCAGGAGAAACACCATATATTTT. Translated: CASSPVGWGRRNTIYF.

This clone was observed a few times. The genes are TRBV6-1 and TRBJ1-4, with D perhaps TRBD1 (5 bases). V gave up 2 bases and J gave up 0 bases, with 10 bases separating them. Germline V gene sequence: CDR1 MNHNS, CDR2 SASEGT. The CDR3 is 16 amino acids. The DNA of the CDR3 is TGTGCCAGCAGTGAACGAGACAGCTCAACTAATGAAAAACTGTTTTTT. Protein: CASSERDSSTNEKLFF.

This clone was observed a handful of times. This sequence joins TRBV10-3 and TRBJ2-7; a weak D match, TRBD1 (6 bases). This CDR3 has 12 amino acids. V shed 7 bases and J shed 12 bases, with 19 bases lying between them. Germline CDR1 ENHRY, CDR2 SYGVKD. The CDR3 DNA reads TGTGCCATCAATCAGGACAGCGAGCCGGTGTACTTC. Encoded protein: CAINQDSEPVYF.

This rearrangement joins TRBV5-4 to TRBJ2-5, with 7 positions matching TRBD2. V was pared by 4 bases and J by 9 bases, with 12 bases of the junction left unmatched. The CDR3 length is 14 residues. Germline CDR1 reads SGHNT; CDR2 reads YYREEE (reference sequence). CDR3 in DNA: TGTGCCAGCAGCGGGGGGGGACCCCGGGACGCCCAGTACTTC. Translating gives CASSGGGPRDAQYF.

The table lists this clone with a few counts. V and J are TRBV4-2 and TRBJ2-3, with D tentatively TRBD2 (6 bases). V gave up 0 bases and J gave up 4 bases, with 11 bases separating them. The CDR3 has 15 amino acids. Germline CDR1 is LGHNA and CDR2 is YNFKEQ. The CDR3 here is CASSQEGGVSDTQYF. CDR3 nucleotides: TGTGCCAGCAGCCAAGAAGGAGGGGTGTCAGATACGCAGTATTTT.

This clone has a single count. This chain's CDR3 is CASSPVGAGNYGYTF. CDR3 nucleotide sequence: TGTGCCAGCTCACCAGTGGGGGCTGGCAACTATGGCTACACCTTC. V and J are TRBV18 and TRBJ1-2; D might be TRBD1 (6 bases). CDR1 and CDR2 from the germline V gene are KGHSH and LQKENI. Trimming cost V 2 bases and J 2 bases, with 12 bases left between them. The CDR3 length is 15 residues.

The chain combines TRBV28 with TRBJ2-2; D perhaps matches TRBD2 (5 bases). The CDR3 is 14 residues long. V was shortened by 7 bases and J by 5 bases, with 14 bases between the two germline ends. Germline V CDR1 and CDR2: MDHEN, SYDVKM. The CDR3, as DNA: TGTGCCAGCAACACCATAGCGAGGACCGGGGAGCTGTTTTTT. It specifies CASNTIARTGELFF.

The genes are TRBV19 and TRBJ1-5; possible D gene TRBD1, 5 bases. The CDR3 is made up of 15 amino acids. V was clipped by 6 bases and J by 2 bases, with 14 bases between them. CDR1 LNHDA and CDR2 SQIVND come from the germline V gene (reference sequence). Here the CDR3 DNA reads TGTGCCAGTAGGCACGGGCCGGGGGGCAATCAGCCCCAGCATTTT. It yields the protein CASRHGPGGNQPQHF.

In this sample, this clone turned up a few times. The CDR3 here is CATGTSPYEQYF. In DNA, the CDR3 is TGTGCCACCGGGACATCTCCCTACGAGCAGTACTTC. The J gene is TRBJ2-7, the V gene TRBV15, with D tentatively TRBD1 (6 bases). The germline V gene has CDR1 LNHNV and CDR2 YYDKDF (reference sequence). This CDR3 spans 12 amino acids. Between the trimmed V and J ends, which lost 8 bases and 2 bases, there was a span of 10 bases.

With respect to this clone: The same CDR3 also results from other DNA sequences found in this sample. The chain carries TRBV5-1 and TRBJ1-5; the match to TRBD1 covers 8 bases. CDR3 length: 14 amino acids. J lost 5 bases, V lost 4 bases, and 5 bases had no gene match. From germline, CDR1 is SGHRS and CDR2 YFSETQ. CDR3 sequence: CASSPDRGDQPQHF. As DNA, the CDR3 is TGCGCCAGCAGCCCCGACAGGGGTGATCAGCCCCAGCATTTT.

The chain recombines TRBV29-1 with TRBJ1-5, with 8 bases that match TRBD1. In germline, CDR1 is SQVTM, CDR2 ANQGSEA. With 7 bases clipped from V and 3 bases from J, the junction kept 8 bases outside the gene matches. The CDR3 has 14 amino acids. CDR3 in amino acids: CSALGTGPNQPQHF. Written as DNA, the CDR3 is TGCAGCGCCCTGGGGACAGGTCCCAATCAGCCCCAGCATTTT.

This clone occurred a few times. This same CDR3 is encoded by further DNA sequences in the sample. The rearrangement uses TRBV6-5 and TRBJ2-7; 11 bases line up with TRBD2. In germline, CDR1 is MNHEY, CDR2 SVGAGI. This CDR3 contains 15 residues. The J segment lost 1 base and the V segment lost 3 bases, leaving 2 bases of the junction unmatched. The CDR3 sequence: CASSYGTSGSYEQYF. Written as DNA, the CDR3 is TGTGCCAGCAGTTATGGGACTAGCGGTTCCTACGAGCAGTACTTC.

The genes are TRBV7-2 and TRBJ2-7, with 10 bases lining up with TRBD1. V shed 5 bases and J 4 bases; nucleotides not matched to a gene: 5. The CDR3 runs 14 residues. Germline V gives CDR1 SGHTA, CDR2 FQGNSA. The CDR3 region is CASSKDRGGYEQYF. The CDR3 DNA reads TGTGCCAGCAGCAAGGACAGGGGGGGATACGAGCAGTACTTC.

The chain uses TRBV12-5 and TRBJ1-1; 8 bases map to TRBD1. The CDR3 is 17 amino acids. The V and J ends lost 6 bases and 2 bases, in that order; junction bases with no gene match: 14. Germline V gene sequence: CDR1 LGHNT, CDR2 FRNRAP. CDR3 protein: CASGNSLGQVTNTEAFF. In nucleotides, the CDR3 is TGTGCTAGTGGCAATTCCTTGGGACAGGTAACTAACACTGAAGCTTTCTTT.

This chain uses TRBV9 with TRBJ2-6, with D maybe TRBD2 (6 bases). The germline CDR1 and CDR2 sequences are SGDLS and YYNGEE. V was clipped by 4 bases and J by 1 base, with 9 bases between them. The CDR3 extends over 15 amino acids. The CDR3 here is CASSPRGSGANVLTF. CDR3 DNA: TGTGCCAGCAGCCCACGGGGGTCTGGGGCCAACGTCCTGACTTTC. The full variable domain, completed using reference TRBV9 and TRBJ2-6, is DSGVTQTPKHLITATGQRVTLRCSPRSGDLSVYWYQQSLDQGLQFLIQYYNGEERAKGNILERFSAQQFPDLHSELNLSSLELGDSALYFCASSPRGSGANVLTFGAGSRLTVL.

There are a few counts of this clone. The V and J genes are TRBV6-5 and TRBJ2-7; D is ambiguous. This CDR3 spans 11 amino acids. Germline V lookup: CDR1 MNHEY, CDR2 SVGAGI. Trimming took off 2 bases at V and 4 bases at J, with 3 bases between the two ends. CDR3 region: CASSYRYEQYF. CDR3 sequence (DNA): TGTGCCAGCAGTTACCGGTACGAGCAGTACTTC.

The CDR3 DNA follows: TGTGCCAGCAGCCCGGTGGACAGGGTAGAGACCCAGTACTTC. This gives the protein CASSPVDRVETQYF. This chain links TRBV5-4 with TRBJ2-5, with 8 bases fitting TRBD1. In germline, CDR1 is SGHNT, CDR2 YYREEE (reference sequence). CDR3 length: 14 residues. V shed 4 bases and J 4 bases; nucleotides not matched to a gene: 6.

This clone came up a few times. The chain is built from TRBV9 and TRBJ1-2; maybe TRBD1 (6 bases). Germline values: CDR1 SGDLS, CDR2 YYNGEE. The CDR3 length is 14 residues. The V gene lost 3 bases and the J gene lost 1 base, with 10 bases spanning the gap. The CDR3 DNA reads TGTGCCAGCAGCGCCCGGGACAATAACTATGGCTACACCTTC. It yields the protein CASSARDNNYGYTF.

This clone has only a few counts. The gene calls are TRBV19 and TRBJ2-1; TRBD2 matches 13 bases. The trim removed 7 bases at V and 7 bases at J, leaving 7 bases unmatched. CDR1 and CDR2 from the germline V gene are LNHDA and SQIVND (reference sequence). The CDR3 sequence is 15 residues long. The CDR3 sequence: CASTVLAGGQNEQFF. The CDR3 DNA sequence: TGTGCCAGTACCGTACTAGCGGGGGGGCAGAATGAGCAGTTCTTC.

The CDR3 bases are TGTGCCAGCAGGACGGAAGGCGGGCTAAGCACAGATACGCAGTATTTT. This sequence encodes CASRTEGGLSTDTQYF. The chain uses TRBV27 and TRBJ2-3; D may be TRBD2 (5 bases). The germline gives CDR1 MNHEY, CDR2 SMNVEV (reference sequence). There are 16 residues in the CDR3. Trimming shortened V by 6 bases and J by 0 bases, and 16 bases separated the two germline ends.

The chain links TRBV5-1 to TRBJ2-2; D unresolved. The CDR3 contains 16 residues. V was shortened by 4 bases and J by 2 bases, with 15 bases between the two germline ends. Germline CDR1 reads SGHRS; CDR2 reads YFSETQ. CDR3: CASSRTSRSNTGELFF. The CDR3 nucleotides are TGCGCCAGCAGCCGAACTTCAAGAAGCAACACCGGGGAGCTGTTTTTT.

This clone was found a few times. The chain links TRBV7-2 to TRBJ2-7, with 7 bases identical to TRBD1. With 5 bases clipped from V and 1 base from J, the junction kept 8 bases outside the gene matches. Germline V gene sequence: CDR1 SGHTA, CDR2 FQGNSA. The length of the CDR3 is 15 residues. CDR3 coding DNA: TGTGCCAGCAGCCTACGGACAGGAGAATCCTACGAGCAGTACTTC. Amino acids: CASSLRTGESYEQYF.